This is a list of T cell receptor beta chains from one sample in a study of T-cell memory formation after mild COVID-19. TCRdb re-called the 5' RACE reads with MiXCR, one entry per CDR3 protein. The sample has some 57,000 distinct CDR3 sequences; 12% are singletons. The sequenced sample consisted of PBMCs or a T cell subset sorted from them (not recorded which). The receptors were sampled from a man in his late teens or twenties who had mild COVID-19 (a few samples of this study predate the infection). Cell type and time point are not known. Both conserved end residues are part of each CDR3. Each record gives: CDR3 protein, CDR3 DNA, clone size, V gene, J gene, D gene. A D gene is named only where the DNA matches it firmly. Clone size is stated in some rows and not others, as once, few, many or a class when expanded.

CASSLGLAVEQYF	TGCGCCAGCAGCTTGGGACTAGCCGTCGAGCAGTACTTC	few	TRBV5-1	TRBJ2-7	TRBD2
CASSEDQGARAFF	TGCGCCAGCAGCGAGGATCAGGGGGCGAGAGCTTTCTTT	few	TRBV5-1	TRBJ1-1	TRBD1
CASSYLGTGERQYF	TGTGCCAGCAGTTACCTAGGGACAGGGGAACGGCAGTACTTC	few	TRBV6-6	TRBJ2-7	TRBD1
CASSEAGGKHTDTQYF	TGTGCCAGCAGTGAGGCGGGGGGAAAACACACAGATACGCAGTATTTT	few	TRBV6-4	TRBJ2-3	TRBD2
CASTHAGGTDTQYF	TGTGCCAGCACGCACGCTGGGGGTACAGATACGCAGTATTTT	few	TRBV7-2	TRBJ2-3	-
CASSSPMDRGNSPLHF	TGTGCCAGCAGCTCACCTATGGACAGGGGAAACTCACCCCTCCACTTT	-	TRBV7-8	TRBJ1-6	TRBD1
CASSVSAADSRLYGYTF	TGTGCCAGCAGTGTTTCAGCAGCGGACAGCCGCTTGTATGGCTACACCTTC	many	TRBV27	TRBJ1-2	-
CASSLQGANSPLHF	TGTGCCAGCAGCTTACAGGGGGCTAATTCACCCCTCCACTTT	few	TRBV7-3	TRBJ1-6	TRBD1
CSAPDGGSYNEQFF	TGCAGTGCCCCCGACGGGGGGTCCTACAATGAGCAGTTCTTC	few	TRBV20-1	TRBJ2-1	TRBD2
CASSEGGGTDTQYF	TGTGCCAGCTCCGAGGGCGGGGGTACAGATACGCAGTATTTT	-	TRBV9	TRBJ2-3	TRBD2
CAVQEPTSGGANTQYF	TGTGCCGTTCAGGAACCGACTAGCGGGGGGGCAAATACGCAGTATTTT	many	TRBV10-3	TRBJ2-3	TRBD2
CASSQESPRWDTGELFF	TGTGCCAGCAGCCAAGAATCCCCACGGTGGGACACCGGGGAGCTGTTTTTT	-	TRBV4-2	TRBJ2-2	-
CASSSRGEDTQYF	TGTGCCAGCAGTTCGCGGGGTGAAGATACGCAGTATTTT	many	TRBV12-3/TRBV12-4	TRBJ2-3	-
CASSFPPRLGNEQFF	TGTGCCAGCAGCTTCCCGCCCCGGTTGGGAAATGAGCAGTTCTTC	-	TRBV7-9	TRBJ2-1	-
CASRYPHSHKYF	TGTGCCAGTCGGTACCCCCACAGCCATAAGTATTTT	many	TRBV6-5	TRBJ2-3	-
CASSPRDLAGQVNTEAFF	TGTGCCAGCAGCCCCCGGGACCTCGCGGGGCAGGTCAACACTGAAGCTTTCTTT	few	TRBV7-6	TRBJ1-1	-
CSVEESGGNQPQHF	TGCAGCGTTGAAGAAAGCGGGGGCAATCAGCCCCAGCATTTT	many	TRBV29-1	TRBJ1-5	-
CASWTRGNLTDTQYF	TGTGCCAGCTGGACTCGGGGAAATTTGACAGATACGCAGTATTTT	-	TRBV7-9	TRBJ2-3	-
CASSQVRTGGPYEQYF	TGTGCCAGCAGCCAAGTCCGGACAGGGGGTCCCTACGAGCAGTACTTC	few	TRBV3-1	TRBJ2-7	TRBD1
CASSSTLGVGGYTF	TGTGCCAGCAGCTCGACATTGGGTGTGGGTGGCTACACCTTC	-	TRBV7-9	TRBJ1-2	-
CASSARPAADTQYF	TGTGCCAGCAGCGCCCGACCCGCGGCAGATACGCAGTATTTT	many	TRBV9	TRBJ2-3	-
CASSPAVGYNNEQFF	TGTGCCAGCTCCCCCGCCGTCGGATACAACAATGAGCAGTTCTTC	few	TRBV18	TRBJ2-1	-
CATSDGGRNGGPQYF	TGTGCCACCAGTGATGGCGGACGGAACGGGGGACCCCAGTACTTC	many	TRBV24-1	TRBJ2-5	-
CASSPRFRSGNTIYF	TGTGCCAGCAGTCCTCGCTTTCGATCTGGAAACACCATATATTTT	few	TRBV28	TRBJ1-3	-
CASSGRAANTGEMFF	TGTGCCAGCAGCGGAAGGGCCGCGAACACCGGGGAGATGTTTTTT	-	TRBV7-8	TRBJ2-2	-
CASSLAGSGGMYNEQFF	TGCGCCAGCAGCTTGGCCGGGAGCGGGGGGATGTATAATGAGCAGTTCTTC	-	TRBV5-1	TRBJ2-1	TRBD2
CASSEIRDTQETQYF	TGTGCCAGCAGCGAGATACGGGACACCCAAGAGACCCAGTACTTC	-	TRBV7-3	TRBJ2-5	-
CASSMFSEERPLRKQYF	TGTGCCAGTAGTATGTTTTCTGAGGAACGGCCCCTAAGGAAACAGTACTTC	few	TRBV19	TRBJ2-7	-
CASSLFPGADTQYF	TGTGCCAGCAGTTTATTCCCAGGGGCAGATACGCAGTATTTT	-	TRBV27	TRBJ2-3	-
CASSLSWGLGFEYF	TGTGCCAGCAGTTTATCGTGGGGGCTGGGGTTTGAGTACTTC	-	TRBV27	TRBJ2-7	-
CASGSWAGAFRYTF	TGTGCCAGCGGGTCGTGGGCAGGGGCATTTCGCTACACCTTC	-	TRBV28	TRBJ1-2	-
CAISDAPDSGANVLTF	TGTGCCATCAGTGATGCCCCAGACTCTGGGGCCAACGTCCTGACTTTC	few	TRBV10-3	TRBJ2-6	-
CATSDIAGHTGELFF	TGTGCCACCAGTGATATTGCAGGCCACACCGGGGAGCTGTTTTTT	few	TRBV24-1	TRBJ2-2	-
CATSRERQDNEQFF	TGTGCCACCAGCAGAGAGAGGCAGGACAATGAGCAGTTCTTC	few	TRBV15	TRBJ2-1	-
CASSLPGFRGGYTF	TGTGCCAGCAGCTTGCCGGGGTTCAGAGGTGGCTACACCTTC	-	TRBV5-6	TRBJ1-2	-
CSARGYPNTGELFF	TGCAGTGCTAGAGGGTACCCGAACACCGGGGAGCTGTTTTTT	few	TRBV20-1	TRBJ2-2	-
CASRNGRSSYNEQFF	TGTGCCAGCAGAAATGGCAGGAGCTCCTACAATGAGCAGTTCTTC	-	TRBV4-2	TRBJ2-1	-
CASSPPQLAGVVFF	TGTGCCAGCAGCCCCCCTCAACTAGCGGGGGTGGTGTTCTTC	few	TRBV28	TRBJ2-1	TRBD2
CASGTESAKNIQYF	TGTGCCAGCGGGACAGAATCGGCCAAAAACATTCAGTACTTC	-	TRBV5-6	TRBJ2-4	TRBD1
CASSDIAVELNEQFF	TGTGCCAGCAGTGACATAGCGGTCGAGTTGAATGAGCAGTTCTTC	many	TRBV2	TRBJ2-1	-
CASSLNNEQFF	TGTGCCAGCAGCTTAAACAATGAGCAGTTCTTC	-	TRBV7-2	TRBJ2-1	-
CASRGGQGVNYGYTF	TGTGCCAGCAGGGGCGGACAGGGGGTTAACTATGGCTACACCTTC	once	TRBV5-4	TRBJ1-2	TRBD1
CASSLRRGFGYTF	TGTGCCAGCAGCTTGCGGAGGGGCTTTGGCTACACCTTC	few	TRBV5-6	TRBJ1-2	-
CASSFYLWGTTGELFF	TGTGCCAGCAGCTTCTACCTTTGGGGGACCACCGGGGAGCTGTTTTTT	-	TRBV11-2	TRBJ2-2	-
CASSLYRDSPLHF	TGTGCCAGCAGTTTATACAGGGATTCACCCCTCCACTTT	-	TRBV27	TRBJ1-6	-
CASSQARHNEQFF	TGTGCCAGCAGCCAGGCGCGTCACAATGAGCAGTTCTTC	many	TRBV11-2	TRBJ2-1	-
CASILVGPGETQYF	TGCGCCAGCATCTTGGTGGGGCCGGGGGAGACCCAGTACTTC	-	TRBV5-1	TRBJ2-5	-
CASSADTLSTDTQYF	TGTGCCAGCAGCGCGGACACCCTTAGCACAGATACGCAGTATTTT	few	TRBV9	TRBJ2-3	-
CASSHRDSGELFF	TGTGCCAGCAGCCATAGGGACTCCGGGGAGCTGTTTTTT	many	TRBV3-1	TRBJ2-2	-
CASSEAGLNEQFF	TGTGCCAGCAGTGAAGCAGGGTTGAATGAGCAGTTCTTC	once	TRBV2	TRBJ2-1	-
CSDTTSGGRETQYF	TGCAGCGACACAACGTCCGGGGGTCGGGAGACCCAGTACTTC	few	TRBV29-1	TRBJ2-5	-
CASSSSENQPQHF	TGTGCCAGCAGCTCCTCAGAAAATCAGCCCCAGCATTTT	few	TRBV7-2	TRBJ1-5	-
CAMGRTQETQYF	TGTGCCATGGGACGGACCCAAGAGACCCAGTACTTC	few	TRBV10-3	TRBJ2-5	-
CASSLAGPPNEKLFF	TGCGCCAGCAGCTTGGCCGGCCCGCCTAATGAAAAACTGTTTTTT	many	TRBV5-1	TRBJ1-4	-
CASSLSSLAMYF	TGTGCCAGCAGCTTATCATCCTTGGCCATGTACTTC	many	TRBV7-8	TRBJ2-5	-
CATSDPFPPGELFF	TGTGCCACCAGTGATCCCTTCCCGCCCGGGGAGCTGTTTTTT	few	TRBV24-1	TRBJ2-2	-